These 14 T cell receptor beta chains originate from one sample sequenced in a study of OX40 agonist ivuxolimab in advanced cancers. TCRdb's copy holds only in-frame clones and misses some; the assay was immunoSEQ multiplex PCR. Here the sample spans 90,000 or so clones, around 90% being singletons. The source was CD4+ or CD8+ T cells sorted from blood, collected in a trial of the OX40 agonist ivuxolimab. The source is an adult with an advanced solid tumor such as melanoma, head and neck, liver or kidney cancer.

CDR3 coding DNA: TGTGCCTGGAGTGGAGGGGGAGGGCCCTCAGAGACCCAGTACTTC. It specifies CAWSGGGGPSETQYF. The chain carries TRBV30 and TRBJ2-5, with D perhaps matching TRBD2 (7 bases). The V end was cut by 1 base, the J end by 4 bases, with 16 bases between. Germline V gene data show CDR1 as GTSNPN and CDR2 as SVGIG (reference sequence). The CDR3 has 15 amino acids. Supplemented by reference TRBV30 and TRBJ2-5, the full variable domain reads SQTIHQWPATLVQPVGSPLSLECTVEGTSNPNLYWYRQAAGRGLQLLFYSVGIGQISSEVPQNLSASRPQDRQFILSSKKLLLSDSGFYLCAWSGGGGPSETQYFGPGTRLLVL.

The chain employs TRBV2 and TRBJ1-2; no clear D gene. The CDR3 has 13 amino acids. V was cut by 6 bases and J by 1 base, with 9 bases left in between. From germline, CDR1 is SNHLY and CDR2 FYNNEI. CDR3 residues: CASRRDLNYGYTF. The CDR3 DNA reads as TGTGCCAGCAGACGAGATCTTAACTATGGCTACACCTTC.

DNA for the CDR3: TGTGCCAGCTCACCACTGGGACAGGGTCCCGGGCACGAGCAGTACTTC. This codes for CASSPLGQGPGHEQYF. The genes are TRBV18 and TRBJ2-7; 9 nucleotides match TRBD1. Germline CDR1 KGHSH, CDR2 LQKENI. This CDR3 region has 16 residues. Losses at the gene ends were 1 base for V and 5 bases for J; bases not matched to a gene: 9.

This clone appeared a single time. The chain combines TRBV28 with TRBJ2-3, with D maybe TRBD2 (6 bases). This CDR3 is 14 amino acids long. Trimming shortened V by 8 bases and J by 14 bases, and 26 bases separated the two germline ends. Germline lookup yields CDR1 MDHEN and CDR2 SYDVKM. The chain's CDR3 is CASGTGTPAQRVYF. CDR3 in DNA: TGTGCCAGCGGAACCGGGACTCCCGCCCAGAGAGTGTATTTT.

The chain couples TRBV28 to TRBJ2-7; TRBD1 aligns across 7 bases. This CDR3 has 13 amino acids. J lost 12 bases, V lost 5 bases, and 13 bases had no gene match. The germline CDR1 and CDR2 sequences are MDHEN and SYDVKM. The CDR3 here is CASSPPGTALMYF. For the CDR3, the DNA is TGTGCCAGCAGTCCTCCCGGGACAGCCCTTATGTACTTC.

The V call is TRBV19, the J call TRBJ1-2, with D maybe TRBD1 (6 bases). This CDR3 is built from 13 residues. The germline V and J ends were trimmed by 8 bases and 0 bases, with 10 bases remaining between them. Looked up from germline, CDR1 is LNHDA and CDR2 is SQIVND (reference sequence). The CDR3 DNA reads TGTGCCAGTCTTGACAGGACTAACTATGGCTACACCTTC. Encoded protein: CASLDRTNYGYTF. Drawing the rest from reference TRBV19 and TRBJ1-2, the complete variable domain is DGGITQSPKYLFRKEGQNVTLSCEQNLNHDAMYWYRQDPGQGLRLIYYSQIVNDFQKGDIAEGYSVSREKKESFPLTVTSAQKNPTAFYLCASLDRTNYGYTFGSGTRLTVV.

The chain employs TRBV27 and TRBJ1-2; no reliable D call. In germline, CDR1 is MNHEY, CDR2 SMNVEV (reference sequence). The CDR3 sequence is 12 residues long. In DNA form, the CDR3 reads TGTGCAGCGGGCATCCCAAACTATGGCTACACCTTC. Translating it yields CAAGIPNYGYTF.

For the CDR3, the DNA is TGTGCCAGCAGTGGGACCGGAGATACGCAGTATTTT. Protein: CASSGTGDTQYF. The chain employs TRBV6-6 and TRBJ2-3; D tentatively fits TRBD1 or TRBD2 (5 bases each). Between the trimmed V and J ends, which lost 5 bases and 5 bases, there was a span of 8 bases. The CDR3 is 12 amino acids. CDR1 MNHNY and CDR2 SVGAGI come from the germline V gene (reference sequence).

The CDR3 DNA reads as TGTGCCAGCAGCTTAGCCGGTGGGGCCAATGAGCAGTTCTTC. Translated, it gives CASSLAGGANEQFF. The chain recombines TRBV11-2 with TRBJ2-1; the D gene is possibly TRBD1 (5 bases). The CDR3 is 14 amino acids. CDR1 and CDR2 (germline): SGHAT, FQNNGV. Trimming pared 1 base from V and 6 bases from J, leaving 10 bases between. Complete variable domain (other parts from reference TRBV11-2 and TRBJ2-1): EAGVAQSPRYKIIEKRQSVAFWCNPISGHATLYWYQQILGQGPKLLIQFQNNGVVDDSQLPKDRFSAERLKGVDSTLKIQPAKLEDSAVYLCASSLAGGANEQFFGPGTRLTVL.

The chain recombines TRBV20-1 with TRBJ2-7, with D possibly being TRBD1 or TRBD2 (6 bases each). Germline assignment: CDR1 DFQATT and CDR2 SNEGSKA (reference sequence). V was clipped by 6 bases and J by 6 bases, with 12 bases between them. The CDR3 is 11 amino acids. DNA for the CDR3: TGCAGTGCGTCCGAGGGGGGCGAGCAGTACTTC. It yields the protein CSASEGGEQYF.

This clone occurred once. The V call is TRBV10-3, the J call TRBJ1-1; D is unclear. This CDR3 spans 12 amino acids. V was shortened by 6 bases and J by 2 bases, with 7 bases between the two germline ends. The germline V gene has CDR1 ENHRY and CDR2 SYGVKD. The CDR3 nucleotides read TGTGCCATCAGGGCCGTCAACACTGAAGCTTTCTTT. This encodes CAIRAVNTEAFF.

This chain connects TRBV28 to TRBJ2-7, with D tentatively TRBD1 (5 bases). This CDR3 region has 15 residues. V lost 1 base and J lost 2, with 12 bases in between. CDR1 and CDR2 (germline): MDHEN, SYDVKM. The CDR3 here is CASSLYPGWAYEQYF. The CDR3 nucleotides read TGTGCCAGCAGTTTATACCCAGGGTGGGCCTACGAGCAGTACTTC.

V and J are TRBV19 and TRBJ1-1, with 7 bases that match TRBD1. The V gene's germline CDR1 is LNHDA and CDR2 SQIVND (reference sequence). The CDR3 is 14 amino acids. Losses at the gene ends were 5 bases for V and 7 bases for J; bases not matched to a gene: 10. The chain's CDR3 is CASSAPGQSLEAFF. The DNA for the CDR3 is TGTGCCAGTAGTGCACCGGGACAGTCCCTTGAAGCTTTCTTT.

The chain recombines TRBV29-1 with TRBJ2-5, with 9 nucleotides matching TRBD1. V dropped 4 bases and J dropped 5; count of bases not matched to a gene: 8. CDR3 length: 14 amino acids. From germline, CDR1 is SQVTM and CDR2 ANQGSEA. This chain's CDR3 is CSVGGQGPWETQYF. CDR3 DNA sequence: TGCAGCGTTGGGGGACAGGGACCCTGGGAGACCCAGTACTTC.